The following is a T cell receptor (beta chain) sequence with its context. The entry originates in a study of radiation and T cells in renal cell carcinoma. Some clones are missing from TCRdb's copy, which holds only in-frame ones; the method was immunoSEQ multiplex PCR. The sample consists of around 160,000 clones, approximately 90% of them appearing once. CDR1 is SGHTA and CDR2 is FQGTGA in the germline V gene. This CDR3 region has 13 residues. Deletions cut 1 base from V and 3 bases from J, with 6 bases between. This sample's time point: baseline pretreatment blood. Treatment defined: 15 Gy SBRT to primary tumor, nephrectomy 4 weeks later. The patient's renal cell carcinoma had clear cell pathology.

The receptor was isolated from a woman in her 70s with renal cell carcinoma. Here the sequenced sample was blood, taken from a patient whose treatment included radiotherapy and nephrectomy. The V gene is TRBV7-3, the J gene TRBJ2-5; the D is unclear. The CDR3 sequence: CASSLIPEETQYF. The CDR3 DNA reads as TGTGCCAGCAGCTTAATACCCGAAGAGACCCAGTACTTC.